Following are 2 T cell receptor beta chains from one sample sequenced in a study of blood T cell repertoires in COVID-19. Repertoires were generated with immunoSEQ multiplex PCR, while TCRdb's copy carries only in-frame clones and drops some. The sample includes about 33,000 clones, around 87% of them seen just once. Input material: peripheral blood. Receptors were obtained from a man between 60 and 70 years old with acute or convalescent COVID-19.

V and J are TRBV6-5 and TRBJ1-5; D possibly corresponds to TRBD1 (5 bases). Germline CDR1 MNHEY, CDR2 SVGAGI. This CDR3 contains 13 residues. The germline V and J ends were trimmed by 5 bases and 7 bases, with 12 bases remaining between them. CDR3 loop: CASSPDSIQPQHF. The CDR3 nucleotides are TGTGCCAGCAGTCCAGACAGTATCCAGCCCCAGCATTTT.

The CDR3 nucleotides read TGTGCCAGTAGTACCGGTCCGGGACAGGGAGTGCACGAGCAGTACTTC. It specifies CASSTGPGQGVHEQYF. The chain uses TRBV19 and TRBJ2-7; 9 bases agree with TRBD1. The germline V gene encodes CDR1 LNHDA and CDR2 SQIVND (reference sequence). With V trimmed by 4 bases and J by 5 bases, 12 bases remained unmatched. The CDR3 sequence is 16 residues long.